The T cell receptor beta chain under discussion was sequenced for a study of cytomegalovirus exposure and HLA in healthy donors. The overall study: The roughly 130 validation repertoires were reported in a later analysis to have been generated on the same platform as the roughly 720 first-cohort repertoires.

Comments on this clone: What it recognizes is unknown.

Germline V gene data show CDR1 as KGHSH and CDR2 as LQKENI. The CDR3 has 16 amino acids. Trimming pared 2 bases from V and 0 bases from J, leaving 10 bases between. General study results and limits: Three CMV-associated chains were confirmed in vitro to be specific for CMV antigens. Cytomegalovirus-associated TCR beta chains were listed, numbering some 150.

Repertoires were generated with immunoSEQ multiplex PCR, while TCRdb's copy carries only in-frame clones and drops some. The profile shows 150,000 to 200,000 clones, about 96% of them singletons. V and J are TRBV18 and TRBJ2-2; D uncertain. This receptor was obtained from a woman aged 18-35 years in good health and CMV-seronegative. Source material: PBMCs. This CDR3 reads CASSPSLPTNTGELFF. CDR3 bases: TGTGCCAGCTCACCATCGCTACCGACGAACACCGGGGAGCTGTTTTTT.